This T cell receptor (beta chain) was retrieved from a study of blood T cell repertoires in COVID-19. For the study at large: Nucleic acid was either cDNA or gDNA, and it came from T cells, B-cell-depleted T cells, or PBMCs.

Per the original data handling: Nucleated cell counts were estimated from reference gene primer amplification. This table comes from immunoSEQ multiplex PCR, and its TCRdb copy is limited to in-frame clones, with some not included. V, J and clone size derive from that table, while D and trimming were established from the DNA sequence. The table has 300,000 to 350,000 clones, around 90% seen once; the top ten hold 6% to 7%. One Seattle source followed patients from active infection through their disease course. The sequence was collected from a woman aged 30 to 39 with COVID-19, enrolled during active disease. Sequencing was carried out using peripheral blood.

The CDR3 nucleotides read TGTGCCAGCAGCTATCGAGTAGCGGGAGGGAACGAGCAGTACTTC. Its translation: CASSYRVAGGNEQYF. V gene TRBV5-5 combines with J gene TRBJ2-7; 11 bases line up with TRBD2. The CDR3 sequence is 15 residues long. From germline, CDR1 is SGHKS and CDR2 YYEKEE (reference sequence). J lost 5 bases, V lost 3 bases, and 7 bases had no gene match.